This T cell receptor (beta chain) was documented in a study of cytomegalovirus exposure and HLA in healthy donors. For this clone: Its antigen is not known.

The CDR3 has 13 amino acids. The germline V gene has CDR1 GTSNPN and CDR2 SVGIG (reference sequence). The V gene end was trimmed by 4 bases and the J gene end by 7 bases; junction bases not matched to a gene: 6. Study results and limitations: A later analysis, which compared TCR beta chains of equal frequency, found the HLA-associated ones more clonally expanded. Most of the TCR beta V segments (in an earlier analysis) were productive either about 87% or about 30% of the time.

Primers for the PCR totalled 60 Vbeta and 13 Jbeta. Assay: immunoSEQ multiplex PCR; the TCRdb copy retains only in-frame clones and omits some. The sample holds about 200,000 clones; approximately 86% are singletons and the top ten take around 0.3%. Though nominally healthy at sampling, donors likely had unrecorded immune exposures. The TCR was taken from a woman aged 25-40 years in good health and CMV-seronegative. The sequenced sample was PBMCs. V usage is TRBV30 and J usage is TRBJ2-1; TRBD2 matches 8 bases. This CDR3 is CAWTQGLGNEQFF. CDR3 DNA: TGTGCCTGGACTCAGGGACTAGGGAATGAGCAGTTCTTC.